These 27 T cell receptor beta chains share one sample of origin, sequenced in a study of blood T cell repertoires in COVID-19. The assay was immunoSEQ multiplex PCR, and TCRdb's table has in-frame clones only and misses some. The table lists about 370,000 clones, 75% to 90% of them singletons. The sample was PBMCs or T cells enriched from blood (not recorded which). The receptors derive from a man between 18 and 35 years old who had recovered from COVID-19.

The chain is built from TRBV10-3 and TRBJ2-3; a weak D match, TRBD2 (6 bases). V lost 7 bases and J 1 base, leaving 12 bases between the germline ends. The CDR3 is 14 amino acids. CDR1 and CDR2 (germline): ENHRY, SYGVKD. Here the CDR3 reads CAITLGGGTDTQYF. DNA for the CDR3: TGTGCCATCACCCTGGGGGGAGGCACAGATACGCAGTATTTT.

This chain uses TRBV30 with TRBJ2-5; TRBD2 matches 8 bases. J lost 7 bases, V lost 3 bases, and 4 bases had no gene match. Per germline, CDR1 GTSNPN and CDR2 SVGIG (reference sequence). This CDR3 comprises 12 residues. In nucleotides, the CDR3 is TGTGCCTGGAGAGGACTAGCCGGGACCCAGTACTTC. It codes for CAWRGLAGTQYF.

The J gene is TRBJ2-7, the V gene TRBV5-1, with D perhaps TRBD1 (5 bases). Trimming left V 0 bases short and J 6 bases short, with 16 bases between. This CDR3 is built from 15 residues. Germline V CDR1 and CDR2: SGHRS, YFSETQ. The CDR3 DNA reads TGCGCCAGCAGCTTGGGTGCTAGGGGTTCGAGCGAGCAGTACTTC. Its protein is CASSLGARGSSEQYF.

This clone was found a few times. This rearrangement joins TRBV7-9 to TRBJ2-1; D not certain. Trimming cost V 7 bases and J 7 bases, with 23 bases left between them. CDR3 size: 16 residues. The germline V gene has CDR1 SEHNR and CDR2 FQNEAQ (reference sequence). CDR3 sequence: CASNYRLRNPGNEQFF. CDR3 coding DNA: TGTGCCAGCAACTATCGGTTGAGGAACCCCGGGAATGAGCAGTTCTTC. The whole variable domain, filled in from reference TRBV7-9 and TRBJ2-1, reads DTGVSQNPRHKITKRGQNVTFRCDPISEHNRLYWYRQTLGQGPEFLTYFQNEAQLEKSRLLSDRFSAERPKGSFSTLEIQRTEQGDSAMYLCASNYRLRNPGNEQFFGPGTRLTVL.

The rearrangement uses TRBV2 and TRBJ1-1; 7 bases match TRBD1. Germline V lookup: CDR1 SNHLY, CDR2 FYNNEI. The CDR3 runs to 12 residues. V was pared by 10 bases and J by 1 base, with 3 bases of the junction left unmatched. The CDR3 loop is CAIRTGNTEAFF. CDR3 in DNA: TGTGCCATCCGGACAGGGAACACTGAAGCTTTCTTT.

The sample holds a few counts of this clone. V usage is TRBV11-2 and J usage is TRBJ2-7; TRBD2 aligns across 8 bases. Germline values: CDR1 SGHAT, CDR2 FQNNGV. Germline trimming cut 5 bases from V and 6 bases from J; bases unmatched to any gene: 6. The CDR3 length is 13 residues. The chain's CDR3 is CASSTSRGGEQYF. The CDR3 nucleotides read TGTGCCAGCAGCACCAGCCGGGGGGGCGAGCAGTACTTC. Full variable domain (rest looked up from reference TRBV11-2 and TRBJ2-7): EAGVAQSPRYKIIEKRQSVAFWCNPISGHATLYWYQQILGQGPKLLIQFQNNGVVDDSQLPKDRFSAERLKGVDSTLKIQPAKLEDSAVYLCASSTSRGGEQYFGPGTRLTVT.

The chain joins TRBV3-1 (or the pseudogene TRBV3-2) to TRBJ2-6; perhaps TRBD2 as D (5 bases). V shed 4 bases and J shed 0 bases, with 19 bases lying between them. CDR3 length: 19 residues. Germline lookup yields CDR1 LGHDT and CDR2 YNNKEL (reference sequence). The CDR3 is CASSPVYVREGSGANVLTF. As DNA, the CDR3 is TGTGCCAGCAGCCCCGTCTACGTGAGGGAAGGCTCTGGGGCCAACGTCCTGACTTTC.

The rearrangement uses TRBV20-1 and TRBJ2-7; 7 nucleotides line up with TRBD2. Germline V CDR1 and CDR2: DFQATT, SNEGSKA (reference sequence). After removal of 3 bases from V and 3 bases from J, the junction contained 11 bases not matched to a gene. The CDR3 is 15 amino acids. For the CDR3, the DNA is TGCAGTGCTAGTTCGAGCGGGAACACGCGCTACGAGCAGTACTTC. Amino acid sequence: CSASSSGNTRYEQYF.

This CDR3 is CASSLDSFLGYTF. The CDR3 nucleotides read TGTGCCAGCAGCTTAGACAGTTTCCTTGGCTACACCTTC. This chain links TRBV7-2 with TRBJ1-2; D is undetermined. With 1 base removed from V and 7 bases from J, the gap between germline ends came to 10 bases. Germline V CDR1 and CDR2: SGHTA, FQGNSA. The CDR3 is made up of 13 amino acids. Full variable domain (outside the CDR3, taken from reference TRBV7-2 and TRBJ1-2): GAGVSQSPSNKVTEKGKDVELRCDPISGHTALYWYRQSLGQGLEFLIYFQGNSAPDKSGLPSDRFSAERTGGSVSTLTIQRTQQEDSAVYLCASSLDSFLGYTFGSGTRLTVV.

The chain uses TRBV28 and TRBJ1-5; a possible D gene is TRBD1 (5 bases). The V gene lost 5 bases and the J gene lost 6 bases, with 14 bases spanning the gap. The CDR3 is 14 amino acids. Per the germline V gene, CDR1 is MDHEN and CDR2 is SYDVKM. The CDR3 DNA follows: TGTGCCAGCAGTCGTGCAGGGCGGGGTCAGCCCCAGCATTTT. This sequence encodes CASSRAGRGQPQHF.

The chain joins TRBV7-2 to TRBJ1-5; D not resolved. V was pared by 1 base and J by 0 bases, with 7 bases between. The CDR3 runs to 15 residues. From germline, CDR1 is SGHTA and CDR2 FQGNSA. CDR3 nucleotides: TGTGCCAGCAGCTTAGGGCTCAGTAGCAATCAGCCCCAGCATTTT. Translation gives CASSLGLSSNQPQHF. Complete variable domain (other parts from reference TRBV7-2 and TRBJ1-5): GAGVSQSPSNKVTEKGKDVELRCDPISGHTALYWYRQSLGQGLEFLIYFQGNSAPDKSGLPSDRFSAERTGGSVSTLTIQRTQQEDSAVYLCASSLGLSSNQPQHFGDGTRLSIL.

This chain uses TRBV5-4 with TRBJ2-7; D is perhaps TRBD1 (6 bases). Trimming pared 4 bases from V and 5 bases from J, leaving 13 bases between. Germline V gene lookup returns CDR1 SGHNT and CDR2 YYREEE (reference sequence). There are 13 residues in the CDR3. The CDR3: CASSRDMSNEQYF. The CDR3 nucleotides are TGTGCCAGCAGCCGGGACATGAGTAACGAGCAGTACTTC.

V gene TRBV6-5 combines with J gene TRBJ2-7; D might be TRBD1 (6 bases). Germline-derived CDR1 and CDR2 are MNHEY and SVGAGI. Trimming stripped 4 bases from V and 3 bases from J, with 10 bases between. This CDR3 spans 13 amino acids. This chain's CDR3 is CASSSTGHYEQYF. CDR3 nucleotides: TGTGCCAGCAGTTCGACGGGACACTACGAGCAGTACTTC.

The V and J genes are TRBV18 and TRBJ2-2, with 13 bases fitting TRBD2. V shed 4 bases and J 2 bases; nucleotides not matched to a gene: 4. Germline assignment: CDR1 KGHSH and CDR2 LQKENI. CDR3 length: 17 amino acids. The CDR3 DNA reads TGTGCCAGCTCACAAGGACTAGCGGGGGTCAACACCGGGGAGCTGTTTTTT. Translating gives CASSQGLAGVNTGELFF.

The V gene is TRBV14, the J gene TRBJ1-1; D call uncertain. V lost 3 bases to trimming and J lost 1 base, with 15 bases between them. From germline, CDR1 is SGHDN and CDR2 FVKESK. The CDR3 sequence is 16 residues long. CDR3 amino acids: CASSQLTGRWNTEAFF. For the CDR3, the DNA is TGTGCCAGCAGCCAGCTCACCGGGAGGTGGAACACTGAAGCTTTCTTT.

The V gene is TRBV7-8, the J gene TRBJ2-7; D gene unclear. V lost 1 base, J lost 1 base, and 8 bases lay in between. Germline-derived CDR1 and CDR2 are SGHVS and FQNEAQ. The CDR3 is 14 amino acids. As DNA, the CDR3 is TGTGCCAGCAGCTTAGTACAAAATTCCTACGAGCAGTACTTC. It yields the protein CASSLVQNSYEQYF.

The chain uses TRBV5-5 and TRBJ2-7; 15 positions match TRBD2. The germline V gene encodes CDR1 SGHKS and CDR2 YYEKEE (reference sequence). Trimming removed 2 bases from V and 2 bases from J; junction bases left unmatched: 11. The CDR3 is made up of 19 amino acids. CDR3 region: CASSLDQGLAGGMPYEQYF. CDR3 nucleotide sequence: TGTGCCAGCAGCTTAGACCAAGGACTAGCGGGGGGGATGCCCTACGAGCAGTACTTC.

The gene calls are TRBV18 and TRBJ2-1; D not certain. The V end lost 2 bases, the J end lost 3 bases, and 11 bases lay between the germline ends. The CDR3 consists of 15 residues. Germline CDR1 and CDR2: KGHSH and LQKENI. CDR3 in amino acids: CASSPIAEIYNEQFF. In DNA form, the CDR3 reads TGTGCCAGCTCACCAATAGCAGAGATCTACAATGAGCAGTTCTTC.

The chain links TRBV24-1 to TRBJ2-3; 7 bases fit TRBD2. Looked up from germline, CDR1 is KGHDR and CDR2 is SFDVKD. V was pared by 9 bases and J by 0 bases, with 11 bases of the junction left unmatched. The CDR3 loop spans 16 amino acids. The CDR3 bases are TGTGCCACCTCCCCGAAGGTGGGGGGGAGCACAGATACGCAGTATTTT. It specifies CATSPKVGGSTDTQYF.

This clone turned up a few times. The V and J genes are TRBV27 and TRBJ1-2; 8 bases match TRBD1. The J segment lost 5 bases and the V segment lost 0 bases, leaving 2 bases of the junction unmatched. The CDR3 has 14 residues. Germline values: CDR1 MNHEY, CDR2 SMNVEV (reference sequence). The CDR3 loop reads CASSLSQGAYGYTF. CDR3 DNA: TGTGCCAGCAGTTTATCCCAGGGGGCGTATGGCTACACCTTC.

This chain connects TRBV18 to TRBJ1-5; 10 nucleotides line up with TRBD1. This CDR3 has 18 residues. V shed 4 bases and J 1 base; nucleotides not matched to a gene: 10. The germline V gene encodes CDR1 KGHSH and CDR2 LQKENI. CDR3: CASSLRGQGGMSNQPQHF. In DNA, the CDR3 is TGTGCCAGCTCACTCCGTGGACAGGGGGGTATGAGCAATCAGCCCCAGCATTTT.

The gene calls are TRBV7-9 and TRBJ2-3, with TRBD2 matching over 14 bases. Per the germline V gene, CDR1 is SEHNR and CDR2 is FQNEAQ (reference sequence). The trim removed 1 base at V and 10 bases at J, leaving 10 bases unmatched. The CDR3 extends over 17 amino acids. CDR3 loop: CASSLGGRLAGGAAQYF. CDR3 nucleotide sequence: TGTGCCAGCAGCTTAGGGGGGAGACTAGCGGGAGGGGCTGCGCAGTATTTT.

V and J are TRBV20-1 and TRBJ1-5; D is unresolved. The CDR3 is 14 amino acids. Trimming stripped 3 bases from V and 4 bases from J, with 13 bases between. Germline V CDR1 and CDR2: DFQATT, SNEGSKA (reference sequence). For the CDR3, the DNA is TGCAGTGCTAGTACGGGGTTTAGGAATCAGCCCCAGCATTTT. This codes for CSASTGFRNQPQHF.

The V gene is TRBV5-1, the J gene TRBJ1-2; the match to TRBD1 covers 7 bases. Per germline, CDR1 SGHRS and CDR2 YFSETQ. The CDR3 extends over 15 amino acids. The trim removed 7 bases at V and 3 bases at J, leaving 12 bases unmatched. CDR3 DNA sequence: TGCGCCAGCTCCTCAGGTGGGGACAGCTACTATGGCTACACCTTC. It codes for CASSSGGDSYYGYTF.

The V call is TRBV4-1, the J call TRBJ2-3; TRBD2 might be the D (5 bases). CDR3 length: 17 residues. The germline V gene encodes CDR1 MGHRA and CDR2 YSYEKL. V lost 4 bases to trimming and J lost 2 bases, with 19 bases between them. CDR3 loop: CASSLQKRSGNTDTQYF. The DNA of the CDR3 is TGCGCCAGCAGCCTCCAGAAACGGAGCGGAAACACAGATACGCAGTATTTT.

This chain links TRBV7-2 with TRBJ2-7, with D possibly matching TRBD1 (5 bases). The germline V gene has CDR1 SGHTA and CDR2 FQGNSA. With 7 bases removed from V and 2 bases from J, the gap between germline ends came to 18 bases. CDR3 size: 15 residues. CDR3 loop: CASTPPGHPAYEQYF. In DNA, the CDR3 is TGTGCCAGCACCCCACCCGGACACCCAGCCTACGAGCAGTACTTC.

The gene calls are TRBV5-6 and TRBJ2-7; 8 nucleotides align to TRBD2. The trim removed 6 bases at V and 0 bases at J, leaving 14 bases unmatched. The CDR3 extends over 17 amino acids. Germline CDR1 is SGHDT and CDR2 is YYEEEE. In nucleotides, the CDR3 is TGTGCCAGCACCATGGGGCGGGGGGCCGTTAGCTCCTACGAGCAGTACTTC. Amino acid sequence: CASTMGRGAVSSYEQYF.